This TCR beta chain appears in the sequencing data of a study of T cell responses to AZD1222 COVID-19 vaccine. Whole-study findings and limits: Sampling captured repertoires only after the peak T cell response. Reportedly, close to half of spike-specific TCRs are directed against unmutated variant regions.

This clone was detected once. Its cognate antigen is unknown. Only in-frame clones appear in the TCRdb table, and some are missing; sequencing was by immunoSEQ multiplex PCR. The sample contains approximately 100,000 clones, roughly 89% of which appear only once. The sequence came from an adult in good health. Here the sequenced sample was peripheral blood, taken on day 0 of AZD1222 vaccination.

The CDR3 nucleotides are TGTGCAAGTCGCTTAGAGGTTACGCGTGCGGGGGTGAAATATGGGCAGTTCTTC. Protein product: CASRLEVTRAGVKYGQFF. V gene TRBV12-2 combines with J gene TRBJ2-1; the table's D call TRBD2 went unverified against the DNA. TRBV12-2 constitutes a pseudogene. This CDR3 is 18 amino acids long.